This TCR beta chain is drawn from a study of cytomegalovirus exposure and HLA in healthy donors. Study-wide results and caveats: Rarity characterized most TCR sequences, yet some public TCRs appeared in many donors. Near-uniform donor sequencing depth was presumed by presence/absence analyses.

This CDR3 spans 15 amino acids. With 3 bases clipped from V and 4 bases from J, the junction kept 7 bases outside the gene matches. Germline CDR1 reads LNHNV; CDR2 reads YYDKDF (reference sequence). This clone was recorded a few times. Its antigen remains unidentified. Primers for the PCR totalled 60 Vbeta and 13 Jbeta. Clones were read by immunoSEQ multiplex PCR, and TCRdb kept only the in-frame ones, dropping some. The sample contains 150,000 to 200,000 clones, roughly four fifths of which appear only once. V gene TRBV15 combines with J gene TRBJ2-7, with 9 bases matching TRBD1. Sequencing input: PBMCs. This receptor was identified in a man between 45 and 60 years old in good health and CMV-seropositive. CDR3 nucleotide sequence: TGTGCCACCAGCAGGACCGGGACAGGGCTTTACGAGCAGTACTTC. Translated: CATSRTGTGLYEQYF.